Detailed here is one T cell receptor (beta chain). The antigen it binds to is not known. No per-base quality is available; no much larger clone lies one base away. This record belongs to a study of blood T cell repertoires in COVID-19 (dated by TCRdb to about 2020). For the study in its entirety: The collaborator samples originated in the United States, Italy and Spain and spanned the acute and convalescent phases of COVID-19. The prospective study material was composed of cDNA or gDNA derived from T cells, B-cell-depleted T cells, or PBMCs. Subjects who had been exposed to COVID-19, were actively infected with it, or had recovered from it provided the deeply sampled blood TCRbeta repertoires that made up the dataset. The repertoires were released in a freely available public database intended as a resource for research on the immune response to SARS-CoV-2. Samples came from the ongoing ImmuneRACE study (first 160 participants) plus 1,254 subjects from 6 global collaborators. The sample metadata nearly always contained a de-identified subject ID, COVID-19 status, age in years and sex. Where available, HLA class I and class II types were taken from metadata supplied by the sample provider and were not determined by assay-based typing.

Broad study findings and their caveats: The quantity of clinical and demographic metadata differed by source and by participant and was supplied without curation.

TCRbeta CDR3 regions were amplified from genomic DNA using the immunoSEQ Assay, a bias-controlled multiplex PCR. The authors processed their data as follows. Within the assay, amplification of reference gene primers was used to estimate how many nucleated cells each sample contained. To quantify the absolute abundance of each unique TCRbeta CDR3 rearrangement, sequence reads were collapsed and filtered. For each sample, productive Simpson clonality was calculated as the square root of Simpson's diversity index over productive rearrangements. Held by TCRdb, this immuneACCESS table contains in-frame sequences only and omits some clones. Under half of the omission traces to an unresolved V gene where checked; the cause of the rest is unknown. V and J calls and clone size are as listed in that table; D and trimming were resolved from the DNA. The sample table contains approximately 390,000 clones; only one count was recorded for 85% to 90% of them. The ten largest clones capture approximately 9.3% of the sample.

The V end loses 4 bases and the J end loses 4 bases, and a stretch of 14 bases separates them. As encoded in the germline V gene, CDR1 is SGHRS while CDR2 is YFSETQ. The CDR3 holds 14 amino acids from the cysteine to the phenylalanine. CDR3 DNA only is kept here, 42 bases in frame from base 1. Participants in the prospective study were aged roughly 18 to 100 years, lived in about two dozen United States geographic areas, and enrolled through a virtual design. In the prospective study, participants were assigned to cohorts based on the clinical history participants reported in a screening survey and a study questionnaire. ImmuneRACE Cohort 3 recovered participants were defined by two consecutive negative NP/OP PCR tests, healthcare professional clearance, or symptom resolution. Mobile phlebotomists in the prospective study collected whole blood, serum and a nasopharyngeal or oropharyngeal swab from every participant. Over a roughly 2-month period, participants in the prospective study had the option of providing additional blood draws and questionnaires. Prospective study blood samples were shipped either frozen or at room temperature before DNA extraction.

The receptor comes from a woman aged 45-60 years who had recovered from COVID-19. The sequence joins TRBV5-1 to TRBJ1-2; D gene: possibly TRBD1, on 6 matching bases. Input material: PBMCs or T cells enriched from blood (not recorded which). CDR3 protein: CASSPQGKVYGYTF. The sequenced DNA: TGCGCCAGCAGCCCCCAGGGGAAAGTCTATGGCTACACCTTC.